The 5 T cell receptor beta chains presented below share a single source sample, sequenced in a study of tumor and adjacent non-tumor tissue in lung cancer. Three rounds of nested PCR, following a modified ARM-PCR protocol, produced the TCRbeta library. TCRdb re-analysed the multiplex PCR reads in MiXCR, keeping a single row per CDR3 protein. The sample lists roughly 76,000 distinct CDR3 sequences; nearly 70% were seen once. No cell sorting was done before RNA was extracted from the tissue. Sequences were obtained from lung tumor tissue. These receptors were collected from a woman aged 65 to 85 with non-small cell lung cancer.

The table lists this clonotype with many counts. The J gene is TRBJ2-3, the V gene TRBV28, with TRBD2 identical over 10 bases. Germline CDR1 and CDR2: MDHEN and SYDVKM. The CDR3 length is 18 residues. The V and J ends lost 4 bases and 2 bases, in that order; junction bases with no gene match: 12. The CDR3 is CASSYPIATSGNTDTQYF. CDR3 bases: TGTGCCAGCAGTTATCCTATCGCAACTAGCGGGAACACAGATACGCAGTATTTT.

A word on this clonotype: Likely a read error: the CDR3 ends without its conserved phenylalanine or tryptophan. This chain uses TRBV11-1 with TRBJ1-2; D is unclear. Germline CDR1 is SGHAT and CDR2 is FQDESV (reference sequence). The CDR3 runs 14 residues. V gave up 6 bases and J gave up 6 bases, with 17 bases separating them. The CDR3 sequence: CASSHSGVGHGYTI. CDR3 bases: TGTGCCAGCAGTCATTCGGGTGTTGGCCATGGCTACACCATC.

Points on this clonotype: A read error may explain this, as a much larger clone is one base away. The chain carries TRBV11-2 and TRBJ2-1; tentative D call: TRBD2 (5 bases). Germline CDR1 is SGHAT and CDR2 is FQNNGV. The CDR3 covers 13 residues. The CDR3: CTSGSNRYNEQFF. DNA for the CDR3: TGTACCAGCGGTTCGAACAGATACAATGAGCAGTTCTTC.

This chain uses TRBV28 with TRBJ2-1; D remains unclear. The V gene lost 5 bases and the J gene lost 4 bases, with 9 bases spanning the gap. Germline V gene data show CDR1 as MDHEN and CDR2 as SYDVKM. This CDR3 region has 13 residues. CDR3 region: CASSTACYNEQFF. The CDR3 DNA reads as TGTGCCAGCAGTACAGCGTGTTACAATGAGCAGTTCTTC.

The CDR3 region is CARSATTSGYTDTQYF. In DNA, the CDR3 is TGCGCCAGAAGTGCGACGACTAGCGGATACACAGATACGCAGTATTTT. The chain links TRBV4-1 to TRBJ2-3, with TRBD2 identical over 9 bases. The CDR3 contains 16 residues. Trimming cost V 9 bases and J 2 bases; bases outside gene matches: 12. The V gene's germline CDR1 is MGHRA and CDR2 YSYEKL.